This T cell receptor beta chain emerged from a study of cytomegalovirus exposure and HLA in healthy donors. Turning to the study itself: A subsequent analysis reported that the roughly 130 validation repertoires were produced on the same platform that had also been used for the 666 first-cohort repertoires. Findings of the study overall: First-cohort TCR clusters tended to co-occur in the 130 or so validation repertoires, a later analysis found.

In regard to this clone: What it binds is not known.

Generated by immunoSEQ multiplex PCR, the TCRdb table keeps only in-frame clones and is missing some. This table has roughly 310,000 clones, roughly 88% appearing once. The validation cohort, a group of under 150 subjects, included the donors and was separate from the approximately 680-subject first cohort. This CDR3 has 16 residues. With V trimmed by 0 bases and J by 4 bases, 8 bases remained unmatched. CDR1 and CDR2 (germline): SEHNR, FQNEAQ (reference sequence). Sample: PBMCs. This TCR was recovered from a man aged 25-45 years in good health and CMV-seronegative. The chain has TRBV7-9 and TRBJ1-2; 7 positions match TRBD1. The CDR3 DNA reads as TGTGCCAGCAGCTTAGCGGACAGGTACCTAACCTATGGCTACACCTTC. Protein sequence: CASSLADRYLTYGYTF.